The 23 T cell receptor beta chains given below trace back to one sample, sequenced in a study of beta chain features in type 1 diabetes. Reverse transcription of all isolated RNA meant that expressed TCRB transcripts were sequenced. Assay: immunoSEQ multiplex PCR; the TCRdb copy retains only in-frame clones and omits some. The data show 300,000 to 350,000 clones, approximately 15% seen once. Material: central memory CD4+ T cells from blood. The source of these receptors is a man aged 30 to 45 in good health.

This chain connects TRBV28 to TRBJ2-1; TRBD2 aligns across 10 bases. CDR1 is MDHEN and CDR2 is SYDVKM in the germline V gene. The V segment lost 7 bases and the J segment 0 bases; nucleotides outside the gene matches: 3. The CDR3 spans 15 residues. The CDR3 protein is CASKTSGTSYNEQFF. CDR3 nucleotides: TGTGCCAGCAAAACTAGCGGGACCTCCTACAATGAGCAGTTCTTC.

The chain carries TRBV6-1 and TRBJ2-1; a possible D gene is TRBD2 (6 bases). Per the germline V gene, CDR1 is MNHNS and CDR2 is SASEGT. CDR3 length equals 13 residues. The germline V and J ends were trimmed by 5 bases and 4 bases, with 9 bases remaining between them. CDR3: CASSSGRYNEQFF. The CDR3 region has the DNA TGTGCCAGCAGTAGCGGGCGTTACAATGAGCAGTTCTTC.

Only a few counts were recorded for this clone. The chain combines TRBV7-2 with TRBJ1-2; no clear D. Trimming removed 5 bases at V and 8 bases at J, with 18 bases between. The CDR3 length is 14 residues. Per the germline V gene, CDR1 is SGHTA and CDR2 is FQGNSA. As DNA, the CDR3 is TGTGCCAGCAGCCATAGTGTGTCGGTCGGGGGCTACACCTTC. This gives the protein CASSHSVSVGGYTF. Together with reference TRBV7-2 and TRBJ1-2, the CDR3 gives the full variable domain: GAGVSQSPSNKVTEKGKDVELRCDPISGHTALYWYRQSLGQGLEFLIYFQGNSAPDKSGLPSDRFSAERTGGSVSTLTIQRTQQEDSAVYLCASSHSVSVGGYTFGSGTRLTVV.

The rearrangement uses TRBV7-9 and TRBJ2-1, with 10 bases identical to TRBD2. The CDR3 sequence is 17 residues long. J gave up 9 bases and V 0 bases, and 11 bases lay outside the gene matches. CDR1 is SEHNR and CDR2 is FQNEAQ in the germline V gene (reference sequence). Here the CDR3 DNA reads TGTGCCAGCAGCTTAGCGCTGATAGCGGGGGGTGTTGGTGAGCAGTTCTTC. As protein: CASSLALIAGGVGEQFF. The variable domain in full, completed from reference TRBV7-9 and TRBJ2-1, reads DTGVSQNPRHKITKRGQNVTFRCDPISEHNRLYWYRQTLGQGPEFLTYFQNEAQLEKSRLLSDRFSAERPKGSFSTLEIQRTEQGDSAMYLCASSLALIAGGVGEQFFGPGTRLTVL.

The sample holds a few counts of this clone. CDR3 in DNA: TGCGCCAGCAGCCAAGAGGGGCAGGGGAGTCGTCTCTCAGATACGCAGTATTTT. This encodes CASSQEGQGSRLSDTQYF. V is TRBV4-1 and J is TRBJ2-3; tentative D call: TRBD1 (6 bases). Trimming shortened V by 0 bases and J by 4 bases, and 20 bases separated the two germline ends. There are 18 residues in the CDR3. Germline CDR1 and CDR2: MGHRA and YSYEKL.

The chain carries TRBV6-6 and TRBJ2-4; either TRBD1 or TRBD2 may fit D (5 bases each). CDR1 is MNHNY, CDR2 SVGAGI, per germline (reference sequence). The length of the CDR3 is 10 residues. Between the trimmed V and J ends, which lost 4 bases and 15 bases, there was a span of 10 bases. Here the CDR3 reads CASSSPGRYF. The CDR3 nucleotides read TGTGCCAGCAGTTCGCCAGGGAGGTACTTC.

In its sample, this clone was seen a few times. The chain uses TRBV19 and TRBJ2-6; D is undetermined. V dropped 1 base and J dropped 4 bases, with 8 bases sitting between them. From germline, CDR1 is LNHDA and CDR2 SQIVND (reference sequence). This CDR3 region has 15 residues. Written as DNA, the CDR3 is TGTGCCAGTAGTATAGTCCGGAAGGGGGCCAACGTCCTGACTTTC. Its protein product is CASSIVRKGANVLTF.

The chain combines TRBV5-4 with TRBJ2-7; the D gene is possibly TRBD2 (5 bases). This CDR3 is built from 15 residues. Between the trimmed V and J ends, which lost 1 base and 1 base, there was a span of 12 bases. Germline CDR1 is SGHNT and CDR2 is YYREEE (reference sequence). CDR3 bases: TGTGCCAGCAGCTTGACCGGGATCCAGTCCTACGAGCAGTACGTC. Its protein is CASSLTGIQSYEQYV.

There are a few counts of this clone. The rearrangement joins TRBV4-1 to TRBJ2-7, with D possibly being TRBD2 (6 bases). V gave up 1 base and J gave up 3 bases, with 13 bases separating them. The V gene's germline CDR1 is MGHRA and CDR2 YSYEKL. The CDR3 contains 15 residues. CDR3 region: CASSQVAGPVYEQYF. The CDR3 coding sequence is TGCGCCAGCAGCCAAGTGGCGGGGCCCGTCTACGAGCAGTACTTC.

This clone was picked up a small number of times. This chain links TRBV6-1 with TRBJ2-4; 9 bases align to TRBD1. Germline CDR1 is MNHNS and CDR2 is SASEGT. The CDR3 covers 15 residues. Trimming at V came to 6 bases and at J to 5 bases, leaving 8 bases not matched to a gene. CDR3 protein: CASSMDRGMQNIQYF. The CDR3, as DNA: TGTGCCAGCAGCATGGACAGGGGAATGCAAAACATTCAGTACTTC.

CDR3 in amino acids: CASRPSGRADNEQFF. In DNA form, the CDR3 reads TGTGCCAGCAGACCGAGCGGGAGGGCCGACAATGAGCAGTTCTTC. The gene calls are TRBV11-2 and TRBJ2-1, with 10 bases fitting TRBD2. The CDR3 runs 15 residues. V shed 6 bases, J shed 5 bases, and the junction held 7 bases outside the gene matches. Germline V CDR1 and CDR2: SGHAT, FQNNGV.

This clone has only a few counts. This chain uses TRBV7-9 with TRBJ2-5, with 7 bases fitting TRBD2. The CDR3 sequence is 15 residues long. Germline-derived CDR1 and CDR2 are SEHNR and FQNEAQ (reference sequence). V dropped 6 bases and J dropped 5; count of bases not matched to a gene: 12. CDR3 region: CASRPSLGGQETQYF. The CDR3, as DNA: TGTGCCAGCAGACCATCCCTGGGAGGGCAGGAGACCCAGTACTTC.

The sample holds one count of this clone. The chain couples TRBV6-1 to TRBJ1-1, with TRBD1 identical over 7 bases. Germline assignment: CDR1 MNHNS and CDR2 SASEGT. Trimming at V came to 3 bases and at J to 2 bases, leaving 6 bases not matched to a gene. The CDR3 totals 15 residues. CDR3 coding DNA: TGTGCCAGCAGTGACAGGGGGGCGGGTAACACTGAAGCTTTCTTT. Its protein is CASSDRGAGNTEAFF.

The chain joins TRBV5-6 to TRBJ1-2, with unresolved D. This CDR3 has 15 residues. Germline CDR1 and CDR2: SGHDT and YYEEEE. Trimming removed 4 bases at V and 4 bases at J, with 17 bases between. The CDR3 nucleotides read TGTGCCAGCAGCCCGCCCAGCCGGGCCACCTATGGCTACACCTTC. Protein sequence: CASSPPSRATYGYTF.

This clone has only a few counts. The V and J genes are TRBV6-5 and TRBJ2-1, with 8 positions matching TRBD2. Germline assignment: CDR1 MNHEY and CDR2 SVGAGI. Germline trimming cut 5 bases from V and 7 bases from J; bases unmatched to any gene: 7. This CDR3 region has 14 residues. This CDR3 reads CASSRSGSLNEQFF. The CDR3 DNA reads as TGTGCCAGCAGTCGGAGCGGGAGTCTGAATGAGCAGTTCTTC.

In its sample, this clone was seen many times. This sequence joins TRBV15 and TRBJ2-2; 8 bases are shared with TRBD1. Losses at the gene ends were 5 bases for V and 6 bases for J; bases not matched to a gene: 8. CDR3 length: 15 residues. The germline V gene has CDR1 LNHNV and CDR2 YYDKDF (reference sequence). The CDR3 is CATSFPGTGPGELFF. The DNA of the CDR3 is TGTGCCACCAGCTTTCCCGGGACAGGCCCCGGGGAGCTGTTTTTT.

This clone has only a few counts. The DNA of the CDR3 is TGCGCCAGCAGCCAAACCCAGGGGGCTGAGGAAGGCTACACCTTC. Its translation is CASSQTQGAEEGYTF. The genes are TRBV4-3 and TRBJ1-2; 8 bases are a match to TRBD1. The ends lost 2 bases at V and 8 bases at J; junction bases unmatched: 10. This CDR3 has 15 amino acids. Germline CDR1 and CDR2: LGHNA and YSLEER.

This sequence joins TRBV6-1 and TRBJ2-6; D ambiguous. V shed 5 bases and J shed 2 bases, with 4 bases lying between them. CDR1 and CDR2 (germline): MNHNS, SASEGT. This CDR3 spans 13 amino acids. The chain's CDR3 is CASSTAGANVLTF. CDR3 sequence (DNA): TGTGCCAGCAGTACGGCTGGGGCCAACGTCCTGACTTTC.

Ten or more counts support this clone. The same CDR3 is also encoded by other DNA sequences in this sample. The chain links TRBV5-1 to TRBJ2-2; 9 bases align to TRBD1. V shed 2 bases and J 3 bases; nucleotides not matched to a gene: 2. CDR1 and CDR2 from the germline V gene are SGHRS and YFSETQ. The CDR3 extends over 15 amino acids. CDR3 sequence reads: CASSFRTGDTGELFF. In nucleotides, the CDR3 is TGCGCCAGCAGCTTCAGGACAGGGGACACCGGGGAGCTGTTTTTT. Combining the CDR3 with reference TRBV5-1 and TRBJ2-2 gives the whole variable domain KAGVTQTPRYLIKTRGQQVTLSCSPISGHRSVSWYQQTPGQGLQFLFEYFSETQRNKGNFPGRFSGRQFSNSRSEMNVSTLELGDSALYLCASSFRTGDTGELFFGEGSRLTVL.

V and J are TRBV7-9 and TRBJ1-3; D not resolved. Germline lookup yields CDR1 SEHNR and CDR2 FQNEAQ (reference sequence). The V end was cut by 5 bases, the J end by 3 bases, with 11 bases between. CDR3 size: 14 residues. The chain's CDR3 is CASSLNMGGNTIYF. Written as DNA, the CDR3 is TGTGCCAGCAGCCTCAACATGGGTGGAAACACCATATATTTT.

The chain employs TRBV4-2 and TRBJ2-3; TRBD2 matches at 10 bases. The CDR3 loop spans 17 amino acids. Germline trimming cut 0 bases from V and 11 bases from J; bases unmatched to any gene: 14. Germline V lookup: CDR1 LGHNA, CDR2 YNFKEQ. Here the CDR3 DNA reads TGTGCCAGCAGCCAAGAAGTGGCTAGCGGGAGAAGGGCGGAGCAGTATTTT. Its translation: CASSQEVASGRRAEQYF.

This clone came up a few times. This chain links TRBV6-5 with TRBJ2-7; 10 bases match TRBD1. Trimming at V came to 4 bases and at J to 6 bases, leaving 12 bases not matched to a gene. CDR1 and CDR2 (germline): MNHEY, SVGAGI. This CDR3 is built from 16 residues. CDR3 nucleotide sequence: TGTGCCAGCAGTTCCGTTCGACAGGGGGCCAGGAGCGAGCAGTACTTC. Translated: CASSSVRQGARSEQYF.

This clone was found many times. This chain uses TRBV4-3 with TRBJ2-1; TRBD2 agrees at 8 bases. The CDR3 sequence is 16 residues long. Germline CDR1 LGHNA, CDR2 YSLEER. J was trimmed by 2 bases and V by 0 bases; bases with no gene match: 3. The CDR3 protein is CASSQDLSGAYNEQFF. DNA for the CDR3: TGCGCCAGCAGCCAAGACCTTAGCGGGGCCTACAATGAGCAGTTCTTC.